The rows below give T cell receptor beta chains drawn from one sample of a study of blood T cell repertoires in COVID-19. Sequenced by immunoSEQ multiplex PCR; TCRdb stores in-frame clones only, minus some. Here the sample spans roughly 250,000 clones, just over 90% being singletons. Input material: PBMCs or T cells enriched from blood (not recorded which). The receptors come from a woman aged 40 to 49 with acute COVID-19. Both conserved end residues are part of each CDR3. Each record gives: V gene, D gene, clone size, J gene, CDR3 DNA, CDR3 protein. D genes are given only for firm matches. Expanded clones are given a class, and other clones once, few, many or no size at all.

>TRBV7-7|.|once|TRBJ1-1
TGTGCCAGCAGCTTAGTTTTTGGGGGGGCAGGGCCTGGAATGAACACTGAAGCTTTCTTT
CASSLVFGGAGPGMNTEAFF
>TRBV7-3|.|.|TRBJ2-3
TGTGCCAGCAGCTTAGGAAGCGGAGGTCTTAATACAGATACGCAGTATTTT
CASSLGSGGLNTDTQYF
>TRBV6-5|.|.|TRBJ1-6
TGTGCCAGCAGTTCATACAGGGATTCACCCCTCCACTTT
CASSSYRDSPLHF
>TRBV2|.|.|TRBJ1-1
TGTGCCAGCAGTGAAGCGTCAGGGGAGACTGAAGCTTTCTTT
CASSEASGETEAFF
>TRBV11-3|TRBD2|.|TRBJ2-3
TGTGCCAGCAGCTTAGACGGTCTAGCGGGAGGGGATACGCAGTATTTT
CASSLDGLAGGDTQYF
>TRBV7-3|.|.|TRBJ2-2
TGTGCCAGCAGCTTAAGGGCAGGAAACACCGGGGAGCTGTTTTTT
CASSLRAGNTGELFF
>TRBV6-2/TRBV6-3|TRBD2|.|TRBJ2-4
TGTGCCAGCAGCACACGCCTCCGGGACTCACAAAGCGGGGGGGCCAAAAACATTCAGTACTTC
CASSTRLRDSQSGGAKNIQYF
>TRBV19|.|.|TRBJ2-4
TGTGCCAGTAGGCCGGGACATACTTCAAACATTCAGTACTTC
CASRPGHTSNIQYF
>TRBV19|.|.|TRBJ1-6
TGTGCCAGTAGTTTACAGGGAAGGGCCCTCCACTTT
CASSLQGRALHF
>TRBV27|TRBD1|.|TRBJ1-4
TGTGCCAGCAGTCCCACATACCTGACAGGGGACAGTGAAAAACTGTTTTTT
CASSPTYLTGDSEKLFF
>TRBV2|.|.|TRBJ2-7
TGTGCCAGCAGTTCCCTCGGGCGGGACTCCTACGAGCAGTACTTC
CASSSLGRDSYEQYF
>TRBV18|TRBD1|once|TRBJ1-6
TGTGCCAGCTCACTGGGACAGGGGAATTCACCCCTCCACTTT
CASSLGQGNSPLHF
>TRBV19|TRBD2|.|TRBJ2-1
TGTGCCAGTAGTATTTCCGGGACTAGCGGGAAGAATGAGCAGTTCTTC
CASSISGTSGKNEQFF
>TRBV16|TRBD1|.|TRBJ2-5
TGTGCCAGCAGCCAAGGACAGGGGGCTCTGGAGACCCAGTACTTC
CASSQGQGALETQYF
>TRBV9|.|.|TRBJ2-5
TGTGCCAGCAGCGTACGGCCAGGGGAGGGGGAGACCCAGTACTTC
CASSVRPGEGETQYF
>TRBV9|.|.|TRBJ2-3
TGTGCCAGCAGCGTAGCTACGAGATGTGGGGGCGACAGAGGGAATACGCAGTATTTT
CASSVATRCGGDRGNTQYF
>TRBV3-1/TRBV3-2|TRBD2|.|TRBJ2-7
TGTGCCAGCAGCCAAGATCCTGGACTAGCGGGGCTAACCTACGAGCAGTACTTC
CASSQDPGLAGLTYEQYF
>TRBV6-5|.|.|TRBJ1-1
TGTGCCAGCAGGCCTCCGGGACTCCATTCACTAGCTTTCTTT
CASRPPGLHSLAFF
>TRBV14|TRBD1|.|TRBJ2-5
TGTGCCAGCAGTGTGGGGACAGTAAGGGGAGAGACCCAGTACTTC
CASSVGTVRGETQYF
>TRBV5-5|TRBD2|once|TRBJ2-5
TGTGCCAGCAGCTCCGGACTAGCGGGAGGGCCAGAGACCCAGTACTTC
CASSSGLAGGPETQYF
>TRBV28|.|.|TRBJ1-1
TGTGCCAGCAGTCAAAGAGCACAGGGGAACACTGAAGCTTTCTTT
CASSQRAQGNTEAFF
>TRBV7-2|.|.|TRBJ2-5
TGTGCCAGCAGCAAAGGGGGGGAAGAGACCCAGTACTTC
CASSKGGEETQYF
>TRBV3-1/TRBV3-2|TRBD1|.|TRBJ2-7
TGTGCCAGCAGCCAGGGGACAGGGGCGACCTACGAGCAGTACTTC
CASSQGTGATYEQYF
>TRBV12-3/TRBV12-4|.|.|TRBJ1-2
TGTGCCAGCAGTTCCCCAGGATATGGCTACACCTTC
CASSSPGYGYTF
>TRBV5-6|.|.|TRBJ2-7
TGTGCCAGCAGCTTGGTTTCGAGGGATTACGAGCAGTACTTC
CASSLVSRDYEQYF
>TRBV4-1|TRBD2|.|TRBJ2-2
TGCGCCAGCAGCCACCCCCCCGGGGGGGACACCGGGGAGCTGTTTTTT
CASSHPPGGDTGELFF
>TRBV6-6|.|.|TRBJ2-2
TGTGCCAGCAGAATTCACAGGGACACCGGGGAGCTGTTTTTT
CASRIHRDTGELFF
>TRBV4-3|TRBD2|once|TRBJ2-1
TGCGCCAGCAGCGGCGGGAGTACGTCCAATGAGCAGTTCTTC
CASSGGSTSNEQFF
>TRBV6-1|TRBD1|few|TRBJ2-7
TGTGCCAGCAGTGAAGTTCAGGGGGCCTCCTACGAGCAGTACTTC
CASSEVQGASYEQYF
>TRBV2|.|.|TRBJ2-3
TGTGCCAGCAAGGCGGGGGCCACAGATACGCAGTATTTT
CASKAGATDTQYF
>TRBV19|.|.|TRBJ1-4
TGTGCCAGTAGTACCCCCTTTGGCACAACTAATGAAAAACTGTTTTTT
CASSTPFGTTNEKLFF
>TRBV12-3/TRBV12-4|.|.|TRBJ2-3
TGTGCCAGCAGTCTAGCGTACACAGATACGCAGTATTTT
CASSLAYTDTQYF
>TRBV2|TRBD1|.|TRBJ1-2
TGTGCCAGCAGTGAAGCGATGGGACAGTACTATGGCTACACCTTC
CASSEAMGQYYGYTF
>TRBV7-2|TRBD2|.|TRBJ2-7
TGTGCCAGCAGCTCGCAGCGGGGTTACGAGCAGTACTTC
CASSSQRGYEQYF
>TRBV18|.|.|TRBJ2-1
TGTGCCAGCTCAGACTTGCGGTATGAGCAGTTCTTC
CASSDLRYEQFF
>TRBV6-1|TRBD1|.|TRBJ1-2
TGTGCCAGCAGTGAGGGACAGGGCCCTAACTATGGCTACACCTTC
CASSEGQGPNYGYTF
>TRBV5-5|TRBD2|.|TRBJ2-5
TGTGCCAGCAGCGTGTCTAGCGGGGCAGGGGAGACCCAGTACTTC
CASSVSSGAGETQYF
>TRBV6-6|.|.|TRBJ2-5
TGTGCCAGCCGGTTGTACCAAGAGACCCAGTACTTC
CASRLYQETQYF
>TRBV11-2|.|.|TRBJ2-7
TGTGCCAGCAGTGAACGCTTCGGGGGGCCGTCCTACGAGCAGTACTTC
CASSERFGGPSYEQYF
>TRBV7-9|TRBD2|.|TRBJ2-2
TGTGCCAGCAGCAGGAGCGGGGGGATTGCCGGGGAGCTGTTTTTT
CASSRSGGIAGELFF
>TRBV7-9|TRBD1|.|TRBJ1-4
TGTGCCAGCAGCCTTGGGACAGGGGGCGCTGGTAATGAAAAACTGTTTTTT
CASSLGTGGAGNEKLFF
>TRBV7-6|TRBD1|.|TRBJ2-1
TGTGCCAGCAGCTTGACAGGGGGCTCCTACAATGAGCAGTTCTTC
CASSLTGGSYNEQFF
>TRBV11-3|.|.|TRBJ2-1
TGTGCCAGCAGCCCAGGACAGGGGTGGCGGGAGGGTGAGCAGTTCTTC
CASSPGQGWREGEQFF
>TRBV7-3|.|.|TRBJ2-5
TGTGCCAGCGAGGGTAGCCTCCAAGAGACCCAGTACTTC
CASEGSLQETQYF
>TRBV13|TRBD2|.|TRBJ2-1
TGTGCCAGCAGCTCTCCTAGCGGCAGTTTGCATGAGCAGTTCTTC
CASSSPSGSLHEQFF